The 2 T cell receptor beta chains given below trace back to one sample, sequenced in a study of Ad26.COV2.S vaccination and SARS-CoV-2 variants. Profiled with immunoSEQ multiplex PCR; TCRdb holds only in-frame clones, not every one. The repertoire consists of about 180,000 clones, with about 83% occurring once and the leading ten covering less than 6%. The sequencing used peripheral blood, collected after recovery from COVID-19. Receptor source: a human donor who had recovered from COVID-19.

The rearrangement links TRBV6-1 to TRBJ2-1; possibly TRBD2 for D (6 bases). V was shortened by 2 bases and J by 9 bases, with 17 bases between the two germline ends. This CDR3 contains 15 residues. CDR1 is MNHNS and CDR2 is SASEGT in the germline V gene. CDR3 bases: TGTGCCAGCAGTGAACGGCGGGGCTCCATCGGTGAGCAGTTCTTC. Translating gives CASSERRGSIGEQFF.

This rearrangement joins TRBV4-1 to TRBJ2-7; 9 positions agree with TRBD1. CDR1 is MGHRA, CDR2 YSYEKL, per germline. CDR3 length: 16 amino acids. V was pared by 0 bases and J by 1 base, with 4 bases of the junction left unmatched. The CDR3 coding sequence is TGCGCCAGCAGCCAAGATGTAGGGACAGGGTCCTACGAGCAGTACTTC. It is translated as CASSQDVGTGSYEQYF.